The 27 T cell receptor beta chains below all came from one sample that was sequenced in a study of blood T cell repertoires in COVID-19. Repertoires were generated with immunoSEQ multiplex PCR, while TCRdb's copy carries only in-frame clones and drops some. In the table there are 110,000 to 150,000 clones, 65% to 80% of which are singletons. Sequenced sample: peripheral blood. The source of these receptors is an older woman with acute or convalescent COVID-19.

This clone was recorded at least ten times. The CDR3 bases are TGTGCCAGCAGTTGGGGACAGTTCGCCGGGGAGCTGTTTTTT. Translated, it gives CASSWGQFAGELFF. The chain couples TRBV28 to TRBJ2-2; TRBD1 agrees at 7 bases. The J segment lost 6 bases and the V segment lost 4 bases, leaving 5 bases of the junction unmatched. This CDR3 is 14 amino acids long. The germline V gene has CDR1 MDHEN and CDR2 SYDVKM.

The V and J genes are TRBV3-1 (or the pseudogene TRBV3-2) and TRBJ2-1; TRBD2 matches 11 bases. CDR3 length: 15 amino acids. Germline CDR1 LGHDT, CDR2 YNNKEL (reference sequence). Trimming cost V 2 bases and J 7 bases; bases outside gene matches: 4. CDR3 sequence: CASSQTGLAENEQFF. The CDR3 DNA is TGTGCCAGCAGCCAAACGGGACTAGCGGAAAATGAGCAGTTCTTC.

The chain couples TRBV28 to TRBJ1-1, with TRBD1 matching 7 bases. Germline loops: CDR1 MDHEN, CDR2 SYDVKM. The length of the CDR3 is 15 residues. With V trimmed by 6 bases and J by 4 bases, 11 bases remained unmatched. CDR3 nucleotide sequence: TGTGCCAGCAGCCCCGGGACAGCACAATTCACTGAAGCTTTCTTT. Its translation is CASSPGTAQFTEAFF.

This chain joins TRBV19 and TRBJ2-1; 10 nucleotides match TRBD2. Germline loops: CDR1 LNHDA, CDR2 SQIVND (reference sequence). The V and J ends lost 3 bases and 0 bases, in that order; junction bases with no gene match: 11. CDR3 length: 19 residues. The CDR3 sequence: CASSIAGLAVLSSYNEQFF. CDR3 bases: TGTGCCAGTAGTATTGCAGGACTAGCGGTACTGAGCTCCTACAATGAGCAGTTCTTC.

This clone was detected only once. The chain recombines TRBV4-1 with TRBJ2-7; TRBD2 agrees at 8 bases. Looked up from germline, CDR1 is MGHRA and CDR2 is YSYEKL. With 4 bases clipped from V and 3 bases from J, the junction kept 5 bases outside the gene matches. The CDR3 is 14 amino acids. The CDR3 DNA is TGCGCCAGCAGCCGCGAACTAGCGGACTACGAGCAGTACTTC. Protein product: CASSRELADYEQYF.

The chain's CDR3 is CASSTDRGRGEKLFF. The CDR3 DNA sequence: TGTGCCAGCAGCACGGACAGGGGGCGAGGGGAAAAACTGTTTTTT. The chain couples TRBV7-9 to TRBJ1-4; 11 nucleotides line up with TRBD1. Trimming cost V 5 bases and J 8 bases; bases outside gene matches: 7. There are 15 residues in the CDR3. The germline V gene has CDR1 SEHNR and CDR2 FQNEAQ (reference sequence).

J is TRBJ1-1 and V is TRBV2; the D gene is possibly TRBD1 (5 bases). Germline V gene sequence: CDR1 SNHLY, CDR2 FYNNEI. This CDR3 spans 13 amino acids. V dropped 6 bases and J dropped 1 base, with 9 bases sitting between them. The CDR3 coding sequence is TGTGCCAGCAGGAGAACAGGGAACACTGAAGCTTTCTTT. Protein product: CASRRTGNTEAFF. The variable domain in full, completed from reference TRBV2 and TRBJ1-1, reads EPEVTQTPSHQVTQMGQEVILRCVPISNHLYFYWYRQILGQKVEFLVSFYNNEISEKSEIFDDQFSVERPDGSNFTLKIRSTKLEDSAMYFCASRRTGNTEAFFGQGTRLTVV.

This chain uses TRBV30 with TRBJ1-1, with TRBD1 as a possible D gene (5 bases). V gave up 5 bases and J gave up 10 bases, with 14 bases separating them. The CDR3 consists of 11 residues. Germline lookup yields CDR1 GTSNPN and CDR2 SVGIG (reference sequence). DNA for the CDR3: TGTGCCTGGGGGGGTACAGGAAGAGCTTTCTTT. It yields the protein CAWGGTGRAFF.

This clone was seen more than once but under ten times. V and J are TRBV7-8 and TRBJ2-1; D unclear. CDR1 SGHVS and CDR2 FQNEAQ come from the germline V gene. The CDR3 sequence is 12 residues long. Trimming removed 5 bases at V and 8 bases at J, with 10 bases between. The CDR3 sequence is CASSRSADEQFF. CDR3 DNA: TGTGCCAGCAGCCGAAGCGCAGATGAGCAGTTCTTC.

The gene calls are TRBV29-1 and TRBJ2-7, with 11 positions matching TRBD1. Germline V gene lookup returns CDR1 SQVTM and CDR2 ANQGSEA. The trim removed 4 bases at V and 0 bases at J, leaving 8 bases unmatched. The CDR3 has 16 residues. The CDR3 reads CSVVDRGTGGSYEQYF. For the CDR3, the DNA is TGCAGCGTTGTAGATCGGGGGACAGGGGGCTCCTACGAGCAGTACTTC.

The chain carries TRBV29-1 and TRBJ2-7, with a weak D call TRBD2 (5 bases). The CDR3 covers 13 residues. With 5 bases removed from V and 3 bases from J, the gap between germline ends came to 14 bases. Germline V gene data show CDR1 as SQVTM and CDR2 as ANQGSEA. The CDR3 region has the DNA TGCAGCGTTAAATCTAGCAGCATCTACGAGCAGTACTTC. It specifies CSVKSSSIYEQYF.

V and J are TRBV3-1 (or the pseudogene TRBV3-2) and TRBJ2-5, with 11 bases aligning to TRBD2. Germline values: CDR1 LGHDT, CDR2 YNNKEL (reference sequence). This CDR3 comprises 15 residues. V shed 4 bases and J 4 bases; nucleotides not matched to a gene: 5. The CDR3 region is CASSRELAGVETQYF. DNA for the CDR3: TGTGCCAGCAGCCGTGAACTAGCGGGAGTAGAGACCCAGTACTTC.

The gene calls are TRBV18 and TRBJ1-2; maybe TRBD1 (6 bases). V lost 2 bases and J lost 3, with 19 bases in between. CDR1 and CDR2 (germline): KGHSH, LQKENI. The CDR3 contains 17 residues. The CDR3 DNA follows: TGTGCCAGCTCACCAGAGCAGGGCGGGGGCGCCTACTATGGCTACACCTTC. It specifies CASSPEQGGGAYYGYTF.

The chain links TRBV2 to TRBJ2-1, with TRBD2 identical over 7 bases. V gave up 7 bases and J gave up 7 bases; unmatched junction bases: 10. The V gene's germline CDR1 is SNHLY and CDR2 FYNNEI. The CDR3 contains 14 residues. The DNA for the CDR3 is TGTGCCAGCACTTTTTTGACTAGCCCTAATGAGCAGTTCTTC. Encoded protein: CASTFLTSPNEQFF.

This sequence joins TRBV5-1 and TRBJ2-5, with TRBD2 matching 10 bases. CDR1 is SGHRS and CDR2 is YFSETQ in the germline V gene. V trimming: 5 bases; J trimming: 5 bases; junction bases outside the gene matches: 6. The CDR3 loop spans 14 amino acids. The DNA for the CDR3 is TGCGCCAGCAGTTTGACTAGCGGGTACGAGACCCAGTACTTC. It encodes CASSLTSGYETQYF.

The chain recombines TRBV7-8 with TRBJ2-3; a weak D match, TRBD1 (5 bases). This CDR3 has 17 residues. Germline CDR1 SGHVS, CDR2 FQNEAQ. Trimming took 4 bases from V and 1 from J, leaving 18 bases between them. The CDR3 DNA follows: TGTGCCAGCAGCTCCCCACAAGTGGGGCGCGGCACAGATACGCAGTATTTT. This gives the protein CASSSPQVGRGTDTQYF.

This clone was picked up a small number of times. The V gene is TRBV5-8, the J gene TRBJ2-5, with TRBD1 matching over 8 bases. The V segment lost 4 bases and the J segment 0 bases; nucleotides outside the gene matches: 5. From germline, CDR1 is SGHTS and CDR2 YDEGEE. CDR3 length equals 15 residues. The CDR3: CASSKWTGYQETQYF. The CDR3 coding sequence is TGTGCCAGCAGCAAATGGACAGGGTACCAAGAGACCCAGTACTTC. The whole variable domain, filled in from reference TRBV5-8 and TRBJ2-5, reads EAGVTQSPTHLIKTRGQQATLRCSPISGHTSVYWYQQALGLGLQFLLWYDEGEERNRGNFPPRFSGRQFPNYSSELNVNALELEDSALYLCASSKWTGYQETQYFGPGTRLLVL.

This clone has a handful of counts. V usage is TRBV28 and J usage is TRBJ2-7; 8 bases map to TRBD1. Germline values: CDR1 MDHEN, CDR2 SYDVKM. CDR3 length: 14 residues. V lost 5 bases and J lost 3; bases outside the gene matches: 6. The chain's CDR3 is CASSMTGDSYEQYF. CDR3 DNA sequence: TGTGCCAGCAGTATGACAGGGGATAGCTACGAGCAGTACTTC.

This clone was picked up one time. The J gene is TRBJ2-7, the V gene TRBV11-2, with a tentative D call TRBD2 (5 bases). The CDR3 contains 15 residues. Germline V lookup: CDR1 SGHAT, CDR2 FQNNGV. Between the trimmed V and J ends, which lost 1 base and 2 bases, there was a span of 12 bases. For the CDR3, the DNA is TGTGCCAGCAGCTTAGTATACGGGAACACCTACGAGCAGTACTTC. It yields the protein CASSLVYGNTYEQYF.

This clone is a singleton in its sample. This chain uses TRBV4-1 with TRBJ1-1; 7 nucleotides line up with TRBD1. This CDR3 region has 14 residues. CDR1 is MGHRA and CDR2 is YSYEKL in the germline V gene. Trimming cost V 6 bases and J 0 bases; bases outside gene matches: 4. CDR3 DNA sequence: TGCGCCAGCAGTCTCGACAGGGTGAACACTGAAGCTTTCTTT. Translation gives CASSLDRVNTEAFF.

This clone was seen more than once but under ten times. The rearrangement links TRBV6-5 to TRBJ2-1, with 8 bases fitting TRBD2. Trimming took 4 bases from V and 1 from J; bases not matched to a gene: 0. The CDR3 contains 14 residues. Germline V gene data show CDR1 as MNHEY and CDR2 as SVGAGI. DNA of the CDR3: TGTGCCAGCAGTTCGGGAGGGTCCTACAATGAGCAGTTCTTC. Protein: CASSSGGSYNEQFF.

The chain employs TRBV18 and TRBJ2-7; 7 nucleotides match TRBD2. This CDR3 has 17 residues. In germline, CDR1 is KGHSH, CDR2 LQKENI. V was pared by 4 bases and J by 0 bases, with 12 bases of the junction left unmatched. CDR3 amino acids: CASSLLPSGPSSYEQYF. As DNA, the CDR3 is TGTGCCAGCTCACTATTGCCTAGCGGTCCCAGCTCCTACGAGCAGTACTTC.

The chain links TRBV27 to TRBJ2-5; perhaps TRBD2 as D (5 bases). This CDR3 region has 14 residues. Deletions cut 4 bases from V and 4 bases from J, with 13 bases between. Germline V gene sequence: CDR1 MNHEY, CDR2 SMNVEV (reference sequence). The CDR3 bases are TGTGCCAGCAGTTCGCACCGGGATTCAGAGACCCAGTACTTC. It is translated as CASSSHRDSETQYF.

There are a few counts of this clone. V and J are TRBV24-1 and TRBJ2-1, with 9 bases identical to TRBD2. J gave up 6 bases and V 4 bases, and 6 bases lay outside the gene matches. Germline loops: CDR1 KGHDR, CDR2 SFDVKD. The CDR3 is 15 amino acids. CDR3 loop: CATSDTGLAGNEQFF. CDR3 nucleotide sequence: TGTGCCACCAGTGACACGGGACTAGCCGGCAATGAGCAGTTCTTC.

The rearrangement uses TRBV20-1 and TRBJ1-1; D remains ambiguous. Trimming pared 2 bases from V and 7 bases from J, leaving 8 bases between. The germline V gene has CDR1 DFQATT and CDR2 SNEGSKA (reference sequence). CDR3 length equals 11 residues. The CDR3 reads CSARPAVEAFF. The CDR3 nucleotides are TGCAGTGCTAGACCCGCAGTTGAAGCTTTCTTT.

This clone was counted a single time. V is TRBV27 and J is TRBJ2-3; no reliable D call. The CDR3 runs to 15 residues. Trimming left V 3 bases short and J 5 bases short, with 15 bases between. Germline assignment: CDR1 MNHEY and CDR2 SMNVEV (reference sequence). The CDR3 DNA sequence: TGTGCCAGCAGTTTCCAGCGAGTCCCGGGAGATACGCAGTATTTT. This codes for CASSFQRVPGDTQYF.

This clone appeared a few times. This chain uses TRBV29-1 with TRBJ2-1; TRBD2 agrees at 9 bases. V was clipped by 4 bases and J by 1 base; unmatched bases: 5. Germline V gene sequence: CDR1 SQVTM, CDR2 ANQGSEA. The CDR3 is made up of 15 amino acids. The CDR3 nucleotides are TGCAGCGTTGGAGGGAGCGGGAGGTCCTACAATGAGCAGTTCTTC. The encoded protein is CSVGGSGRSYNEQFF.